This record looks at one T cell receptor (beta chain) sequence and its context. Alpha and beta chains were covered, as first-strand cDNA relied on TRAV- and TRBV-specific primers. TCR amplification involved about 21 PCR cycles with a constant-region primer and V-primer adapter. TCRdb redid the calling of the reads with MiXCR, one entry per CDR3 protein. The sample shows about 58,000 distinct CDR3 sequences, 23% of them seen only once. This sample is drawn from a study of low-dose radiotherapy and immunotherapy resistance in tumors. Study background: The study gave Cohort 2 1 Gy per fraction every two weeks, totaling 13 Gy over 26 weeks. Once cycle 1 day 1 began, patients took oral aspirin 300 mg daily for four cycles.

Stated time point: after trial treatment. Indicated treatment: LDRT plus nivolumab, ipilimumab, low-dose cyclophosphamide and aspirin (RACIN trial). As their treatment, donors received nivolumab, ipilimumab, aspirin, low-dose cyclophosphamide and low-dose radiotherapy. Eligibility was restricted to patients presenting with advanced solid tumors that lacked tumor-infiltrating lymphocytes. This specimen was PBMCs, taken after low-dose radiotherapy plus immunotherapy. The sequence came from a male donor with prostate cancer.

Here the CDR3 reads CASSLVPGGSYEQYF. Here the CDR3 DNA reads TGCGCCAGCAGCTTGGTACCAGGGGGGTCCTACGAGCAGTACTTC. The chain recombines TRBV5-1 with TRBJ2-7; D may be TRBD1 (7 bases). Germline assignment: CDR1 SGHRS and CDR2 YFSETQ. This CDR3 comprises 15 residues. Trimming stripped 0 bases from V and 1 base from J, with 11 bases between.